This TCR beta chain was documented in a study of vaccination effects on CD4 cells after COVID-19. For the study at large: Post-vaccine sampling occurred a median 72 days after the second dose.

Notes on this clone: Its specificity is not known.

Sequenced by immunoSEQ multiplex PCR; TCRdb stores in-frame clones only, minus some. The sample yields 25,000 to 40,000 clones, about 66% seen once. Germline V lookup: CDR1 SGHAT, CDR2 FQNNGV. The CDR3 is 19 residues long. The J segment lost 0 bases and the V segment lost 4 bases, leaving 17 bases of the junction unmatched. General study findings and limits: Whether induced by infection or by vaccine, clones showed marked clonal contraction late after vaccination.

Viral peptide pools were used in the ViraFEST assay to expand antigen-specific CD4+ T cells, and sequencing came afterward. Cells that had been cultured for roughly 9 days were the source of isolated CD4+ T cells. Participants were given two doses of BNT162b2 or mRNA-1273 vaccine. Nobody among the vaccine recipients had prior SARS-CoV-2 infection (nucleocapsid antibodies were negative). In culture with about 10 IU/ml IL-2 and 9 to 10 ug/ml peptides, PBMC were grown at fewer than 2.5 million per well. This sequence originates from a human donor who received a COVID-19 vaccine. The specimen comprised CD4+ T cells from PBMCs cultured with SARS-CoV-2 spike peptides, sampled after COVID-19 vaccination. The gene calls are TRBV11-2 and TRBJ2-7, with 8 bases lining up with TRBD2. CDR3 DNA: TGTGCCAGCAGCTGGGGCCAGCGGGGGACCCCTTCCAGCTCCTACGAGCAGTACTTC. This translates into CASSWGQRGTPSSSYEQYF.